The rows below give T cell receptor beta chains drawn from one sample of a study of blood T cells in healthy people across ages. Via MiXCR, TCRdb re-called the 5' RACE reads, giving one row per CDR3 protein. The repertoire has around 780,000 distinct CDR3 sequences, about 56% of them found once; the top ten carry around a quarter. Sequenced: blood. The source is a man in his forties in good health. Each CDR3 is given with its conserved first and last residue.

>14|TRBV2|TRBJ1-2
CASGSGGFNYGYTF
>17|TRBV7-9|TRBJ2-3
CASSSSGAGTNTDTQYF
>12|TRBV5-1|TRBJ2-7
CASSLVHDEQYF
>19|TRBV29-1|TRBJ2-7
CSVVFRPKLGWDRPYEQYF
>13|TRBV6-6|TRBJ2-7
CASSSRGDYEQYF
>14|TRBV11-2|TRBJ2-5
CASSLVRASGIQYF
>13|TRBV29-1|TRBJ2-5
CSVEGASRETQYF
>12|TRBV12-3/TRBV12-4|TRBJ1-2
CASRGAVYGYTF
>16|TRBV28|TRBJ2-6
CASLTLRDSGANVLTF
>12|TRBV2|TRBJ2-5
CASALRGETQYF
>14|TRBV2|TRBJ1-1
CASSEAGPNTEAFF
>13|TRBV4-1|TRBJ1-6
CASSQLAEARLHF
>13|TRBV28|TRBJ1-6
CASKTGGETPLHF
>14|TRBV14|TRBJ2-3
CASSRLGFTDTQYF
>14|TRBV7-2|TRBJ2-5
CASSISGGQETQYF
>16|TRBV6-5|TRBJ1-2
CASSYFTGGQSSGYTF
>13|TRBV4-3|TRBJ2-7
CASSQAVVAEQYF
>14|TRBV14|TRBJ1-6
CDKDQTQYNSPLHF
>12|TRBV2|TRBJ2-7
CASRVNYYEQYF
>13|TRBV28|TRBJ1-1
CASSLIGGRTAFF
>15|TRBV12-3/TRBV12-4|TRBJ2-3
CASSSPTIGIDTQYF
>14|TRBV10-3|TRBJ1-2
CAISRTGDEYGYTF
>15|TRBV9|TRBJ2-6
CASSVTATGANVLTF
>15|TRBV4-3|TRBJ2-1
CASSQEGMANNEQFF
>16|TRBV5-1|TRBJ2-3
CASSRSRGGSTDTQYF
>13|TRBV6-5|TRBJ2-4
CASSPLAGGPQYF
>13|TRBV28|-
CASQGTGSYEQYF
>14|TRBV4-1|-
CASSPWDTPYEQYF
>14|TRBV25-1|TRBJ1-6
CASSDLAYNSPLHF
>16|TRBV28|TRBJ2-3
CATDPFSGEFTDTQYF
>16|TRBV20-1|TRBJ2-3
CSAREDEIASTDTQYF
>13|TRBV20-1|TRBJ1-5
CSAREYSNQPQHF
>15|TRBV28|TRBJ2-7
CASSATRDRAYEQYF
>14|TRBV18|TRBJ1-1
CASSPRDSHTEAFF
>19|TRBV6-2/TRBV6-3|TRBJ2-3
CASRTFVTGPPPSTDTQYF
>15|TRBV20-1|TRBJ1-5
CSARDGQFSNQPQHF
>14|TRBV6-6|TRBJ2-3
CASSSQSIIDTQYF
>11|TRBV10-3|TRBJ2-3
CAISETDTQYF
>15|TRBV24-1|TRBJ2-2
CATSDPRQGSQELFF
>12|TRBV29-1|TRBJ2-5
CSVEGGRETQYF
>14|TRBV20-1|-
CSASRIGTENIQYF
>16|TRBV5-1|TRBJ1-6
CASSFSSGGANSPLHF
>16|TRBV11-3|TRBJ1-2
CASSLARTGYLYGYTF
>17|TRBV11-2|TRBJ2-1
CASSLGESGGRYNEQFF
>14|TRBV3-1|TRBJ2-7
CASSPGTRYYEQYF
>16|TRBV14|TRBJ1-2
CASSQLSGQGARGYTF
>15|TRBV5-5|TRBJ2-7
CASSIIRDSAYEQYF
>16|TRBV5-1|TRBJ2-2
CASSLAVGQGTGELFF
>15|TRBV20-1|TRBJ2-1
CSAGKTSGFTNEQFF
>13|TRBV7-9|TRBJ2-7
CASSLGRGHEQYF
>11|TRBV20-1|TRBJ1-2
CSARGDYGYTF
>13|TRBV5-1|TRBJ2-4
CASSTNKGWEQYF
>12|TRBV28|TRBJ1-5
CASNQGYQPQHF
>12|TRBV7-2|TRBJ2-7
CASSGKLYEQYF
>14|TRBV20-1|TRBJ1-4
CSARRDRVNEKLFF
>14|TRBV3-1|TRBJ2-5
CASRSLALEETQYF